Shown below are 29 T cell receptor beta chains from a single sample sequenced in a study of control samples from healthy donors and cancer patients. Data came from immunoSEQ multiplex PCR; TCRdb stores just in-frame clones and leaves some out. The table records around 110,000 clones, around 89% of them present only once. The specimen was blood. These receptors all come from a woman between 65 and 79 years old in good health.

V usage is TRBV4-1 and J usage is TRBJ2-1; a weak D match, TRBD1 (6 bases). This CDR3 spans 15 amino acids. Per germline, CDR1 MGHRA and CDR2 YSYEKL. Deletions cut 0 bases from V and 6 bases from J, with 12 bases between. The CDR3 DNA reads as TGCGCCAGCAGCCAAGAGTCGGCCAGGGGCAATGAGCAGTTCTTC. This gives the protein CASSQESARGNEQFF.

The chain uses TRBV19 and TRBJ1-3; D unresolved. The germline V gene encodes CDR1 LNHDA and CDR2 SQIVND (reference sequence). The CDR3 spans 15 residues. V shed 1 base and J shed 2 bases, with 9 bases lying between them. The CDR3 region is CASSIVTTPGNTIYF. The CDR3 DNA follows: TGTGCCAGTAGTATAGTTACAACCCCTGGAAACACCATATATTTT.

This clone was counted many times. The chain uses TRBV4-1 and TRBJ2-7; D may match TRBD1 or TRBD2 (5 bases each). Trimming took off 0 bases at V and 2 bases at J, with 14 bases between the two ends. Germline V CDR1 and CDR2: MGHRA, YSYEKL. There are 16 residues in the CDR3. CDR3 nucleotides: TGCGCCAGCAGCCAAGATGGAGCCGGGACGACCTACGAGCAGTACTTC. Translation gives CASSQDGAGTTYEQYF.

This sequence joins TRBV24-1 and TRBJ2-1, with 11 bases fitting TRBD1. The CDR3 is 15 residues long. CDR1 and CDR2 from the germline V gene are KGHDR and SFDVKD. J lost 12 bases, V lost 6 bases, and 12 bases had no gene match. Written as DNA, the CDR3 is TGTGCCACCAGTACCAGGGACAGGGGGGCTTCTGGGCAGTTCTTC. Protein: CATSTRDRGASGQFF.

The chain has TRBV6-2 or TRBV6-3 and TRBJ2-5, with D maybe TRBD2 (7 bases). The CDR3 has 17 residues. Looked up from germline, CDR1 is MNHEY and CDR2 is SVGEGT. V lost 5 bases and J 9 bases, leaving 28 bases between the germline ends. The CDR3 region has the DNA TGTGCCAGCAGTAAGCCCCCTAGGGGCGGGGGCGCAAGGGCCCAGTACTTC. It is translated as CASSKPPRGGGARAQYF.

The chain has TRBV18 and TRBJ1-4; 9 bases fit TRBD1. J lost 3 bases, V lost 1 base, and 6 bases had no gene match. Germline V gene data show CDR1 as KGHSH and CDR2 as LQKENI. The CDR3 covers 17 residues. The CDR3 DNA follows: TGTGCCAGCTCACCACTTTGGAGACAGGGGGCTAATGAAAAACTGTTTTTT. This translates into CASSPLWRQGANEKLFF.

The rearrangement joins TRBV2 to TRBJ2-5; 9 bases fit TRBD2. This CDR3 comprises 13 residues. Germline V CDR1 and CDR2: SNHLY, FYNNEI. V shed 8 bases, J shed 0 bases, and the junction held 1 base outside the gene matches. This CDR3 reads CASERGDQETQYF. The CDR3 DNA is TGTGCCAGCGAGCGGGGGGACCAAGAGACCCAGTACTTC.

V and J are TRBV15 and TRBJ1-2; D is unresolved. This CDR3 is built from 14 residues. Germline loops: CDR1 LNHNV, CDR2 YYDKDF (reference sequence). The germline V and J ends were trimmed by 0 bases and 3 bases, with 8 bases remaining between them. The chain's CDR3 is CATSREGFYYGYTF. The CDR3 DNA sequence: TGTGCCACCAGCAGAGAAGGGTTTTACTATGGCTACACCTTC.

This chain joins TRBV6-5 and TRBJ1-4, with 10 positions matching TRBD1. Germline V gene lookup returns CDR1 MNHEY and CDR2 SVGAGI. V lost 0 bases, J lost 8 bases, and 3 bases stayed unmatched. The CDR3 runs to 15 residues. The CDR3 region is CASSYSWTGGEKLFF. The CDR3 coding sequence is TGTGCCAGCAGTTACTCCTGGACAGGGGGGGAAAAACTGTTTTTT.

The V call is TRBV5-1, the J call TRBJ1-2; D ambiguous. The V gene lost 2 bases and the J gene lost 7 bases, with 15 bases spanning the gap. The CDR3 sequence is 14 residues long. Germline CDR1 reads SGHRS; CDR2 reads YFSETQ. The CDR3 nucleotides read TGCGCCAGCAGCTTCCTAAACGGAGGTGGTGGCTACACCTTC. It yields the protein CASSFLNGGGGYTF.

V usage is TRBV6-5 and J usage is TRBJ2-2; TRBD2 matches 11 bases. This CDR3 region has 15 residues. Germline loops: CDR1 MNHEY, CDR2 SVGAGI. V dropped 7 bases and J dropped 4; count of bases not matched to a gene: 5. The CDR3 DNA is TGTGCCAGCACTACTAGCGGGGGTAGCACCGGGGAGCTGTTTTTT. Its translation is CASTTSGGSTGELFF.

This chain joins TRBV4-1 and TRBJ1-4; D is unclear. Germline V gives CDR1 MGHRA, CDR2 YSYEKL. V dropped 4 bases and J dropped 0 bases, with 9 bases sitting between them. The CDR3 extends over 15 amino acids. CDR3 protein: CASSLSRTTNEKLFF. The CDR3 bases are TGCGCCAGCAGCCTCAGTCGTACAACTAATGAAAAACTGTTTTTT.

This chain links TRBV5-1 with TRBJ1-2; 7 positions agree with TRBD1. CDR1 SGHRS and CDR2 YFSETQ come from the germline V gene. The CDR3 covers 14 residues. The J segment lost 1 base and the V segment lost 4 bases, leaving 4 bases of the junction unmatched. This CDR3 is CASSPGDSNYGYTF. For the CDR3, the DNA is TGCGCCAGCAGCCCGGGGGACAGTAACTATGGCTACACCTTC.

J is TRBJ1-2 and V is TRBV6-5; 7 bases are shared with TRBD1. Per germline, CDR1 MNHEY and CDR2 SVGAGI. With 0 bases clipped from V and 10 bases from J, the junction kept 11 bases outside the gene matches. CDR3 length: 15 amino acids. This CDR3 reads CASSYSTGDTGAYTF. DNA for the CDR3: TGTGCCAGCAGTTACTCAACAGGGGACACCGGTGCCTACACCTTC.

The V gene is TRBV4-1, the J gene TRBJ1-1; 7 bases match TRBD1. V was clipped by 3 bases and J by 5 bases; unmatched bases: 6. CDR3 length: 14 residues. Germline values: CDR1 MGHRA, CDR2 YSYEKL. The CDR3 sequence: CASSQGTVVTEAFF. CDR3 bases: TGCGCCAGCAGCCAGGGGACAGTTGTGACTGAAGCTTTCTTT.

The chain carries TRBV7-2 and TRBJ2-3, with 10 bases fitting TRBD2. CDR1 and CDR2 (germline): SGHTA, FQGNSA. Losses at the gene ends were 5 bases for V and 2 bases for J; bases not matched to a gene: 13. The CDR3 spans 18 residues. CDR3 coding DNA: TGTGCCAGCAGCCCTAAGGTGGGAGCGGGGGGGATCACAGATACGCAGTATTTT. Translating gives CASSPKVGAGGITDTQYF. Variable domain in full (rest from reference TRBV7-2 and TRBJ2-3): GAGVSQSPSNKVTEKGKDVELRCDPISGHTALYWYRQSLGQGLEFLIYFQGNSAPDKSGLPSDRFSAERTGGSVSTLTIQRTQQEDSAVYLCASSPKVGAGGITDTQYFGPGTRLTVL.

The V gene is TRBV6-6, the J gene TRBJ1-3; D unresolved. The germline gives CDR1 MNHNY, CDR2 SVGAGI (reference sequence). Trimming cost V 6 bases and J 2 bases, with 5 bases left between them. This CDR3 comprises 12 residues. CDR3 protein: CASSTTGNTIYF. The CDR3 DNA reads TGTGCCAGCAGCACCACTGGAAACACCATATATTTT.

The chain couples TRBV11-2 to TRBJ2-1, with 7 bases fitting TRBD2. V lost 0 bases and J lost 6; bases outside the gene matches: 14. CDR1 SGHAT and CDR2 FQNNGV come from the germline V gene. The CDR3 is made up of 18 amino acids. The CDR3 loop is CASSLDRGVGGGPNEQFF. CDR3 in DNA: TGTGCCAGCAGCTTAGATCGGGGTGTGGGGGGAGGGCCCAATGAGCAGTTCTTC.

This clone was seen once. The chain uses TRBV10-2 and TRBJ2-3; D may be TRBD1 or TRBD2 (6 bases each). The V and J ends lost 6 bases and 1 base respectively, with 14 bases between them. Germline loops: CDR1 WSHSY, CDR2 SAAADI. The CDR3 length is 15 residues. CDR3 in amino acids: CASSGRGVRTDTQYF. CDR3 nucleotide sequence: TGCGCCAGCAGCGGAAGGGGGGTGCGCACAGATACGCAGTATTTT.

This sequence joins TRBV19 and TRBJ2-4; tentative D call: TRBD1 (6 bases). CDR1 and CDR2 from the germline V gene are LNHDA and SQIVND (reference sequence). This CDR3 is 14 amino acids long. V lost 5 bases to trimming and J lost 6 bases, with 14 bases between them. CDR3 coding DNA: TGTGCCAGTAGTCCTCACAGGGATGTAAACATTCAGTACTTC. This translates into CASSPHRDVNIQYF.

The rearrangement links TRBV18 to TRBJ2-6, with 8 bases matching TRBD2. The V gene's germline CDR1 is KGHSH and CDR2 LQKENI. Trimming cost V 4 bases and J 2 bases; bases outside gene matches: 7. CDR3 size: 17 residues. CDR3 residues: CASSRPGGGAGANVLTF. The CDR3 region has the DNA TGTGCCAGCTCACGGCCCGGGGGGGGAGCTGGGGCCAACGTCCTGACTTTC.

The chain combines TRBV18 with TRBJ1-4; no clear D. The CDR3 consists of 13 residues. Germline V gene sequence: CDR1 KGHSH, CDR2 LQKENI. V shed 1 base and J shed 3 bases, with 3 bases lying between them. The CDR3 loop is CASSPRPNEKLFF. CDR3 bases: TGTGCCAGCTCACCACGGCCTAATGAAAAACTGTTTTTT. The variable domain in full, with the rest retrieved from reference TRBV18 and TRBJ1-4, is NAGVMQNPRHLVRRRGQEARLRCSPMKGHSHVYWYRQLPEEGLKFMVYLQKENIIDESGMPKERFSAEFPKEGPSILRIQQVVRGDSAAYFCASSPRPNEKLFFGSGTQLSVL.

The rearrangement joins TRBV4-3 to TRBJ1-2; TRBD1 is a possible D gene (5 bases). The CDR3 consists of 15 residues. Germline CDR1 LGHNA, CDR2 YSLEER. Trimming cost V 3 bases and J 5 bases, with 16 bases left between them. The CDR3 nucleotides are TGCGCCAGCAGCCAGGACCAGGACATAATTTATGGCTACACCTTC. Protein: CASSQDQDIIYGYTF.

The gene calls are TRBV6-2 or TRBV6-3 and TRBJ2-3; TRBD1 might be the D (5 bases). This CDR3 is 19 amino acids long. Trimming removed 2 bases at V and 3 bases at J, with 24 bases between. Germline values: CDR1 MNHEY, CDR2 SVGEGT. In DNA form, the CDR3 reads TGTGCCAGCAGTTACCCTGGTTCTGGCAGGGTAGTTCGGACAGATACGCAGTATTTT. Amino acid sequence: CASSYPGSGRVVRTDTQYF.

The J gene is TRBJ1-2, the V gene TRBV5-1; D gene unclear. V lost 4 bases to trimming and J lost 6 bases, with 19 bases between them. Germline V gives CDR1 SGHRS, CDR2 YFSETQ. The CDR3 spans 15 residues. The CDR3 region has the DNA TGCGCCAGCAGCCCAAACGCCCACGGCGCTAATGGCTACACCTTC. Protein: CASSPNAHGANGYTF.

The chain joins TRBV20-1 to TRBJ2-5; D not resolved. Germline V gene sequence: CDR1 DFQATT, CDR2 SNEGSKA (reference sequence). Deletions cut 2 bases from V and 2 bases from J, with 0 bases between. The CDR3 contains 10 residues. The CDR3 sequence: CSARQETQYF. The DNA for the CDR3 is TGCAGTGCTAGACAAGAGACCCAGTACTTC.

The gene calls are TRBV7-9 and TRBJ2-3, with 8 bases that match TRBD2. CDR3 size: 15 residues. After removal of 5 bases from V and 5 bases from J, the junction contained 9 bases not matched to a gene. Per the germline V gene, CDR1 is SEHNR and CDR2 is FQNEAQ (reference sequence). The CDR3 nucleotides read TGTGCCAGCAGCCCTTATACGGGGGGGCAAGATACGCAGTATTTT. Translating gives CASSPYTGGQDTQYF.

As regards this clone: At one of its ends the junction is not consistent with the germline gene, which may arise from a read error. The chain employs TRBV2 and TRBJ1-1; D is ambiguous. The CDR3 covers 15 residues. Germline-derived CDR1 and CDR2 are SNHLY and FYNNEI. The CDR3 loop is CASREDGGVNTEAFF. The CDR3, as DNA: TGTGCCAGCAGGGAAGATGGTGGAGTGAACACTGAAGCTTTCTTT.

The genes are TRBV7-9 and TRBJ2-5; 11 nucleotides match TRBD2. The CDR3 spans 17 residues. The germline gives CDR1 SEHNR, CDR2 FQNEAQ (reference sequence). Trimming at V came to 1 base and at J to 5 bases, leaving 9 bases not matched to a gene. DNA for the CDR3: TGTGCCAGCAGCTTAGGGACTAGCGGGTATTTTGGGGAGACCCAGTACTTC. Translated, it gives CASSLGTSGYFGETQYF.